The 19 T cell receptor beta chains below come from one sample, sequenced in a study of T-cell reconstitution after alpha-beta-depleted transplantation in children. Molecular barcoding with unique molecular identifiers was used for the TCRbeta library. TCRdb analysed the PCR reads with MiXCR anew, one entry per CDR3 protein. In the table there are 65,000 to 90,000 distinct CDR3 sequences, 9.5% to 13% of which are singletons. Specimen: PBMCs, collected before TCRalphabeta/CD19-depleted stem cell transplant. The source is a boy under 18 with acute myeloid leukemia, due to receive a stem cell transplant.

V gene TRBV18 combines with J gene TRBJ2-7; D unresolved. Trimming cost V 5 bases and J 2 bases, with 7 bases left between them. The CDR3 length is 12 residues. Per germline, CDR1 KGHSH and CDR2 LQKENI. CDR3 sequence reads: CASSTGPYEQYV. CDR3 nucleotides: TGTGCCAGCTCAACCGGCCCCTACGAGCAGTACGTC.

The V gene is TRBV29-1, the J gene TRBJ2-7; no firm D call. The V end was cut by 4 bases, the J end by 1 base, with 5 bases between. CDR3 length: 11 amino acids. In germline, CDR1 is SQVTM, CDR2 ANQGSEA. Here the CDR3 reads CSVAGSYEQYF. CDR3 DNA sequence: TGCAGCGTTGCCGGTTCCTACGAGCAGTACTTC.

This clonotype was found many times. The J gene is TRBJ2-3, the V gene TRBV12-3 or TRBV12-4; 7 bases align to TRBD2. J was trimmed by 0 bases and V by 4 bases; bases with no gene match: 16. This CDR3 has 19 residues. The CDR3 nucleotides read TGTGCCAGCAGTTCCCCAGGGCAGGGAGGGTCCCCTAGCACAGATACGCAGTATTTT. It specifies CASSSPGQGGSPSTDTQYF.

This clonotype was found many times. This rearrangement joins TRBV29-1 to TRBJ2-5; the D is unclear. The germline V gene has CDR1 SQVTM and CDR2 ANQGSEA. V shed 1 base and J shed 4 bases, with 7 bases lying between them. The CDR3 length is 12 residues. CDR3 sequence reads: CSVEGVAETQYF. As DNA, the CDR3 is TGCAGCGTTGAAGGGGTAGCAGAGACCCAGTACTTC.

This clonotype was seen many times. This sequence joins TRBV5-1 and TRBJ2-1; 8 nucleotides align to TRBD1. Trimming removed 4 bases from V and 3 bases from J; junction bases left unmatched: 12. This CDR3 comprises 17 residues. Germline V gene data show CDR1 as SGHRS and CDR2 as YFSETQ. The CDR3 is CASSQLFRGTGYNEQFF. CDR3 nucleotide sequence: TGCGCCAGCAGCCAATTGTTCAGGGGGACAGGCTACAATGAGCAGTTCTTC.

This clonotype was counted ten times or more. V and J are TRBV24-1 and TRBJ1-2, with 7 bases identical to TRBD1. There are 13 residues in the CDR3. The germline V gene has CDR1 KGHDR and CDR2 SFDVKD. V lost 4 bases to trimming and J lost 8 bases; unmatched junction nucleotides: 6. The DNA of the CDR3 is TGTGCCACCAGTGAGCCGGACAGGAGAGGCTACACCTTC. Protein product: CATSEPDRRGYTF.

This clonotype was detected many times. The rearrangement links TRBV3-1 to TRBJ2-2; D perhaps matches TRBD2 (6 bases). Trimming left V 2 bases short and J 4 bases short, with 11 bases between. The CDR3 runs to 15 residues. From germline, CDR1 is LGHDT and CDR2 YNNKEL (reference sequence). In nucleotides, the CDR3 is TGTGCCAGCAGCCAACGGCTAGCGCTCACCGGGGAGCTGTTTTTT. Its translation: CASSQRLALTGELFF.

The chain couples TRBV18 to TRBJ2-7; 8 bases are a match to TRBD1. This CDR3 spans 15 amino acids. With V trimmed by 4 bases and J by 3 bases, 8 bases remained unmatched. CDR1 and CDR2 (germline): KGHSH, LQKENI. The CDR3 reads CASSRGQGVFYEQYV. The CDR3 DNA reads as TGTGCCAGCTCACGAGGACAGGGAGTCTTCTACGAGCAGTACGTC.

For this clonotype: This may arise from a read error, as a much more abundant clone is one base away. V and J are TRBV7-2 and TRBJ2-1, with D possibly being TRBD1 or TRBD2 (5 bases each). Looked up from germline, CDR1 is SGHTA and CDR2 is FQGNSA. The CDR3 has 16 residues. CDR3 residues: CPSSLEGTQLYNEQFF. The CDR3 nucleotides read TGTCCCAGCAGCTTAGAAGGGACCCAGCTATACAATGAGCAGTTCTTC.

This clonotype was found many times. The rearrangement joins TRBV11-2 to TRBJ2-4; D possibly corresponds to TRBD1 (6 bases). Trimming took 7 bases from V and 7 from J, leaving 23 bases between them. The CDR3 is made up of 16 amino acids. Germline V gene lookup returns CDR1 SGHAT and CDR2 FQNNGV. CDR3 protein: CASNYGALGTNNIQYF. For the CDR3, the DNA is TGTGCCAGCAACTACGGGGCCTTAGGGACAAACAACATTCAGTACTTC.

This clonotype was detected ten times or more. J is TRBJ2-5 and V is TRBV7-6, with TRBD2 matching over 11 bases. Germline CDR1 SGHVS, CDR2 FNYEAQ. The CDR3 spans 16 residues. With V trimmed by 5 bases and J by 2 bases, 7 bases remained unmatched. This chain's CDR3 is CASSPLSGRVQETQYF. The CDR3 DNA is TGTGCCAGCAGCCCGCTTAGCGGGAGGGTACAAGAGACCCAGTACTTC.

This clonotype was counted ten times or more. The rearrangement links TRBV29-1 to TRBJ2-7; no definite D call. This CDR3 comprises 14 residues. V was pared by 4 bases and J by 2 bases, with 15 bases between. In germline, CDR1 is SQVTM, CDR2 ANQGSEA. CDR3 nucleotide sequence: TGCAGCGTTGGCAGTCGGCTATCCACCTACGAGCAGTACTTC. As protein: CSVGSRLSTYEQYF.

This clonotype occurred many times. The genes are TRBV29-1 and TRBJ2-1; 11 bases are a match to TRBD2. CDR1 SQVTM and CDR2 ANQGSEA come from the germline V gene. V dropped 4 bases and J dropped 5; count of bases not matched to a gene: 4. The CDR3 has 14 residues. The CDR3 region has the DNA TGCAGCGTTGGAGTACTAGCGGGAGACAATGAGCAGTTCTTC. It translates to CSVGVLAGDNEQFF.

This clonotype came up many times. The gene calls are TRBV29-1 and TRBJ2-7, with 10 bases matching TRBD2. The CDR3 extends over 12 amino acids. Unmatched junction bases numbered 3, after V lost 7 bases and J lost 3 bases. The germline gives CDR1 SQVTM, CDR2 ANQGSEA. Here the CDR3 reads CSGLAGDYEQYF. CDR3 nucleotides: TGCAGCGGTCTAGCGGGGGACTACGAGCAGTACTTC.

The CDR3 DNA follows: TGTGCCAGCAGCATTTCGGGGCTTGAAGCTTTCTTT. It codes for CASSISGLEAFF. The genes are TRBV13 and TRBJ1-1; weak D call: TRBD1 (5 bases). Germline CDR1 reads PRHDT; CDR2 reads FYEKMQ (reference sequence). With 5 bases removed from V and 7 bases from J, the gap between germline ends came to 11 bases. CDR3 length: 12 residues.

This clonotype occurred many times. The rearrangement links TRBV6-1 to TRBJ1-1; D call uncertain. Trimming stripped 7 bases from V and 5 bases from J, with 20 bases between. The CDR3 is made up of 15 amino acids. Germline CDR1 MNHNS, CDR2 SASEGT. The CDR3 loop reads CASKADTSGITEAFF. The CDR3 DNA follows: TGTGCCAGCAAGGCTGACACCTCCGGGATAACTGAAGCTTTCTTT.

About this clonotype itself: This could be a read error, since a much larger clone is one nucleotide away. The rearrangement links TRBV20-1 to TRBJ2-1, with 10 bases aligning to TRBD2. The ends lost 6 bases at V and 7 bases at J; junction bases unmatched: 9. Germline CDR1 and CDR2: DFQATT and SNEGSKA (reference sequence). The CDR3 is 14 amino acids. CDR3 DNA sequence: TGCAGTGCGGAGGGACTAGCGCCTTGGAATGAGCAGTTCTTC. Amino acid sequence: CSAEGLAPWNEQFF.

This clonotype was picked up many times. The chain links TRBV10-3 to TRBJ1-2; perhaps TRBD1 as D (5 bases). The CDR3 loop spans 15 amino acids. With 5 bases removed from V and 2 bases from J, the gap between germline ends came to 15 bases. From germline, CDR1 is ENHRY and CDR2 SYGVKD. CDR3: CAISLEGRENYGYTF. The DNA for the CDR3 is TGTGCCATCAGTTTAGAGGGGCGCGAGAACTATGGCTACACCTTC.

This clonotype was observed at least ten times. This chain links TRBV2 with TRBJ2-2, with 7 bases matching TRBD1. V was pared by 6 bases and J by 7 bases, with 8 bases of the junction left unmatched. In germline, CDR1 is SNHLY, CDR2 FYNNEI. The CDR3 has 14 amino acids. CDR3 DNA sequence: TGTGCCAGCAGCGAACAGGGGCTCGTCGGGGAGCTGTTTTTT. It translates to CASSEQGLVGELFF.